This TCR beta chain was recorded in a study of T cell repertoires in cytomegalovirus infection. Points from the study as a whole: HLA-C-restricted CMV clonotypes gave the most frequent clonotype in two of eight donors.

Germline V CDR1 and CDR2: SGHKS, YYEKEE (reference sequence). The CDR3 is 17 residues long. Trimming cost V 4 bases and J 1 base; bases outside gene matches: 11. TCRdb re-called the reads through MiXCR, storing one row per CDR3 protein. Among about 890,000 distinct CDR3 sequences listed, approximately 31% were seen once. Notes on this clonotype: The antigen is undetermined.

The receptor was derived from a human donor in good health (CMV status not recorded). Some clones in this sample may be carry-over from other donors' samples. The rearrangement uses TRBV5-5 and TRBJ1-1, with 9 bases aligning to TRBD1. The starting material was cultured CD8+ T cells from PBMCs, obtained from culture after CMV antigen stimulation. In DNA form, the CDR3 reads TGTGCCAGCAGCCTTCCGGGACAGGGAAGTAGGAACACTGAAGCTTTCTTT. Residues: CASSLPGQGSRNTEAFF.